The source of this T cell receptor (beta chain) is a study of control samples from healthy donors and cancer patients. TCRdb's copy holds only in-frame clones and misses some; the assay was immunoSEQ multiplex PCR. The data show over 100,000 clones, with around 90% seen just once and 4.5% to 7% held by the top ten. CDR3 length equals 13 residues. Germline lookup yields CDR1 PRHDT and CDR2 FYEKMQ (reference sequence). Trimming removed 4 bases at V and 6 bases at J, with 10 bases between. Sequencing was performed on blood. This receptor was identified in a man between 18 and 29 years old in good health. The V call is TRBV13, the J call TRBJ1-5; D possibly corresponds to TRBD1 (6 bases). CDR3 DNA sequence: TGTGCCAGCAGCTCCGCAGGGGCTCAGCCCCAGCATTTT. Its translation is CASSSAGAQPQHF.